This paragraph reports one T cell receptor (beta chain). The antigen is unknown. The sample is drawn from a study of a mutant IDH1 vaccine in newly diagnosed glioma. The time point was: week 47, end of study. Mutant IDH1 20-mer peptide, at 300 ug, made up each vaccine dose, with topical imiquimod. The J segment lost 2 bases and the V segment lost 3 bases, leaving 2 bases of the junction unmatched. CDR3 length equals 14 residues. Per the germline V gene, CDR1 is KGHSH and CDR2 is LQKENI. General observations from the study: Vaccine-induced responses were seen in around 93% of patients, spanning several MHC alleles.

The table came from immunoSEQ multiplex PCR; TCRdb's copy has only in-frame clones and leaves some out. This sample has roughly 56,000 clones, with 70% to 85% found just once. Sequences were derived from PBMCs, sampled from a glioma patient whose treatment included an IDH1 peptide vaccine. J is TRBJ2-7 and V is TRBV18, with 9 positions matching TRBD1. This sequence originates from a woman in her thirties or forties with glioma. Some clones in this sample may be carry-over from other donors' samples. The CDR3 is CASSPGQGPYEQYF. The CDR3 bases are TGTGCCAGCTCACCCGGACAGGGGCCCTACGAGCAGTACTTC. Supplemented by reference TRBV18 and TRBJ2-7, the full variable domain reads NAGVMQNPRHLVRRRGQEARLRCSPMKGHSHVYWYRQLPEEGLKFMVYLQKENIIDESGMPKERFSAEFPKEGPSILRIQQVVRGDSAAYFCASSPGQGPYEQYFGPGTRLTVT.